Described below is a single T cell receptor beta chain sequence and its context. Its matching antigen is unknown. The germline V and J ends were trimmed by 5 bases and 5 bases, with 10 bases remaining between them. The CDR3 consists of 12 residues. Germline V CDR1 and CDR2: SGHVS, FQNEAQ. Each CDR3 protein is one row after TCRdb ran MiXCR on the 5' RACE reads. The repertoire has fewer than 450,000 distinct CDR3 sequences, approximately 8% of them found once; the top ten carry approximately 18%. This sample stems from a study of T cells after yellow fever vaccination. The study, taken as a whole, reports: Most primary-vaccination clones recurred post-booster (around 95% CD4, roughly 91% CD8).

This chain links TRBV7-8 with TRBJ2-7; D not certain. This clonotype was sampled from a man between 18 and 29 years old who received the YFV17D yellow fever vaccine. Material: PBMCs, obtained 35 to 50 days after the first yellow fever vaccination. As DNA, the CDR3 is TGTGCCAGCAGCCCGGTCCGACACGAGCAGTACTTC. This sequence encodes CASSPVRHEQYF. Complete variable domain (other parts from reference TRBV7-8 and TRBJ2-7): GAGVSQSPRYKVAKRGQDVALRCDPISGHVSLFWYQQALGQGPEFLTYFQNEAQLDKSGLPSDRFFAERPEGSVSTLKIQRTQQEDSAVYLCASSPVRHEQYFGPGTRLTVT.